These T cell receptor beta chains were read from a single sample in a study of T-cell reconstitution after alpha-beta-depleted transplantation in children. TCRdb processed the PCR reads anew with MiXCR; each CDR3 protein has one entry. The sample shows 600,000 to 700,000 distinct CDR3 sequences, 16% of them seen only once. The starting material was PBMCs from the stem cell graft donor, obtained from the stem cell graft. Receptors were obtained from a human donor who donated a stem cell graft to a child with acute myeloid leukemia. Both conserved end residues are part of each CDR3. A D gene is named only where the DNA matches it firmly. Rows give clone size only sometimes, using once, few, many, or a class for an expanded clone.

>NA|NA|TRBV5-6|TRBJ2-1
TGTGCCAGCAACTTTGGAAGGGAGCAGTTCTTC
CASNFGREQFF
>TRBD2|NA|TRBV6-5|TRBJ2-1
TGTGCCAGCAGTACACGGGGCGGGGGGCAGTTCTTC
CASSTRGGGQFF
>NA|many|TRBV20-1|TRBJ2-7
TGCAGTGCTAGACCAGACGGATACGAGCAGTACTTC
CSARPDGYEQYF
>NA|many|TRBV7-2|TRBJ2-5
TGTGCCAGCAGCTTAGCCACAGCCTCCCAGTACTTC
CASSLATASQYF
>NA|NA|TRBV29-1|TRBJ1-1
TGCAGCTCCCGCCCCTCGCTGAACACTGAAGCTTTCTTT
CSSRPSLNTEAFF
>TRBD2|NA|TRBV4-3|TRBJ2-1
TGCGCCAGCAGCCAATTCTGGGGGGGGTCCTCCTACAATGAGCAGTTCTTC
CASSQFWGGSSYNEQFF
>NA|few|TRBV5-1|TRBJ1-1
TGCGCCAGCAGCTCTGGGACAACGAACACTGAAGCTTTCTTT
CASSSGTTNTEAFF
>NA|many|TRBV7-2|TRBJ2-6
TGTGCCAGCAGCTCGGGACATCCCGGGGCCAACGTCCTGACTTTC
CASSSGHPGANVLTF
>TRBD2|NA|TRBV30|TRBJ2-1
TGTGCCTGGAGTCCTGGACTAGCGGGGATCGATGAGCAGTTCTTC
CAWSPGLAGIDEQFF
>TRBD1|many|TRBV27|TRBJ2-3
TGTGCCAGCAGTCCCGGGACAGGGGGTGATACGCAGTATTTT
CASSPGTGGDTQYF
>NA|many|TRBV12-3/TRBV12-4|TRBJ2-3
TGTGCCAGCAGTTTAGTAAGAGATACGCAGTATTTT
CASSLVRDTQYF
>NA|many|TRBV6-1|TRBJ2-5
TGTGCCATCGGGCTGAATGCGGTTACTGAGACCCAGTACTTC
CAIGLNAVTETQYF
>NA|NA|TRBV6-2/TRBV6-3|TRBJ2-7
TGTGCCAGCAGTTCGGACCCCTACGAGCAGTACTTC
CASSSDPYEQYF
>TRBD1|few|TRBV11-3|TRBJ1-2
TGTGCCAGCAGCCCCTTGGACAGGAACTATGGCTACACCTTC
CASSPLDRNYGYTF
>TRBD1|few|TRBV20-1|TRBJ2-1
TGCAGTGCTAGAATACAGGGGGCAGGTGAGCAGTTCTTC
CSARIQGAGEQFF
>TRBD2|many|TRBV7-2|TRBJ2-1
TGTGCCAGCAGTATACGGGGGGGAAACAATGAGCAGTTCTTC
CASSIRGGNNEQFF
>NA|few|TRBV20-1|TRBJ2-3
TGCAGTGCTCCGCCGGAGGGGACAGATACGCAGTATTTT
CSAPPEGTDTQYF
>TRBD1|NA|TRBV5-1|TRBJ2-5
TGCGCCAGCAGCGAGACAGGGTCGGAGACCCAGTACTTC
CASSETGSETQYF
>TRBD1|many|TRBV29-1|TRBJ2-1
TGCAGCGTTCCACAGGGGGAGTACTACAATGAGCAGTTCTTC
CSVPQGEYYNEQFF
>NA|many|TRBV12-3/TRBV12-4|TRBJ1-5
TGTGCCAGCAGTTTAAGGCCTGATCAGCCCCAGCATTTT
CASSLRPDQPQHF
>NA|many|TRBV4-2|TRBJ1-1
TGTGCCAGCAGCCAAGGAGGCACAACTGAAGCTTTCTTT
CASSQGGTTEAFF